The 8 T cell receptor beta chains in this list originate from one sample, sequenced in a study of spatial heterogeneity in lung cancer. Time point specified: blood at routine non-recurrence follow-up after resection. TCRdb fed the 5' RACE reads into MiXCR, producing one record per CDR3 protein. The sample holds tens of thousands of distinct CDR3 sequences, 9.7% seen once. The starting material was PBMCs, obtained at follow-up. The receptor set was obtained from a male donor with early-stage non-small cell lung cancer.

The table lists this clonotype with many counts. V and J are TRBV25-1 and TRBJ2-7; D call uncertain. Germline loops: CDR1 MGHDK, CDR2 SYGVNS. This CDR3 comprises 11 residues. The V end was cut by 8 bases, the J end by 2 bases, with 7 bases between. CDR3 region: CASGSAYEQYF. The CDR3, as DNA: TGTGCCAGCGGCAGCGCCTACGAGCAGTACTTC.

This sequence joins TRBV10-3 and TRBJ2-7; 7 positions match TRBD1. After removal of 2 bases from V and 7 bases from J, the junction contained 2 bases not matched to a gene. This CDR3 has 12 residues. The germline V gene has CDR1 ENHRY and CDR2 SYGVKD. CDR3 DNA: TGTGCCATCAGTGAGGACAGGGATGAGCAGTACTTC. This translates into CAISEDRDEQYF.

In this sample, this clonotype turned up many times. The chain has TRBV29-1 and TRBJ2-3; 8 positions agree with TRBD2. The CDR3 has 14 residues. Per the germline V gene, CDR1 is SQVTM and CDR2 is ANQGSEA. Trimming took 6 bases from V and 2 from J; bases not matched to a gene: 7. The CDR3 coding sequence is TGCAGCGTCAAGGGCGGGGGGTCCACAGATACGCAGTATTTT. It yields the protein CSVKGGGSTDTQYF.

This clonotype was detected a few times. The chain has TRBV3-1 and TRBJ2-5; no firm D call. This CDR3 comprises 14 residues. V lost 3 bases and J 2 bases, leaving 10 bases between the germline ends. Germline values: CDR1 LGHDT, CDR2 YNNKEL (reference sequence). CDR3 loop: CASSQTAGQETQYF. Here the CDR3 DNA reads TGTGCCAGCAGCCAGACCGCCGGGCAAGAGACCCAGTACTTC.

This clonotype occurred many times. The chain joins TRBV7-8 to TRBJ1-1; 10 bases line up with TRBD1. The CDR3 loop spans 15 amino acids. CDR1 is SGHVS and CDR2 is FQNEAQ in the germline V gene. Trimming cost V 1 base and J 8 bases; bases outside gene matches: 7. The CDR3 nucleotides are TGTGCCAGCAGCTTAGGGCCGGGACAGGGGCTGGAAGCTTTCTTT. It translates to CASSLGPGQGLEAFF.

This clonotype has ten or more counts. CDR3: CASRRGPYPTDTQYF. CDR3 in DNA: TGTGCCAGCAGGAGGGGGCCCTATCCCACAGATACGCAGTATTTT. V is TRBV27 and J is TRBJ2-3; TRBD1 aligns across 7 bases. Unmatched junction bases numbered 8, after V lost 6 bases and J lost 2 bases. The CDR3 consists of 15 residues. The germline CDR1 and CDR2 sequences are MNHEY and SMNVEV (reference sequence).

V is TRBV5-1 and J is TRBJ2-7; TRBD2 matches at 12 bases. CDR1 and CDR2 from the germline V gene are SGHRS and YFSETQ. The CDR3 has 14 residues. Trimming cost V 4 bases and J 6 bases; bases outside gene matches: 5. The CDR3 DNA reads as TGCGCCAGCAGCCGACTAGCGGGGGAGCTCGAGCAGTACTTC. Protein product: CASSRLAGELEQYF.

This clonotype appeared many times. CDR3 in amino acids: CSARSGGFGNTIYF. DNA of the CDR3: TGCAGTGCTAGATCTGGGGGATTTGGAAACACCATATATTTT. The chain joins TRBV20-1 to TRBJ1-3, with TRBD1 as a possible D gene (5 bases). Germline assignment: CDR1 DFQATT and CDR2 SNEGSKA (reference sequence). Trimming took 2 bases from V and 3 from J, leaving 11 bases between them. The CDR3 is 14 amino acids.